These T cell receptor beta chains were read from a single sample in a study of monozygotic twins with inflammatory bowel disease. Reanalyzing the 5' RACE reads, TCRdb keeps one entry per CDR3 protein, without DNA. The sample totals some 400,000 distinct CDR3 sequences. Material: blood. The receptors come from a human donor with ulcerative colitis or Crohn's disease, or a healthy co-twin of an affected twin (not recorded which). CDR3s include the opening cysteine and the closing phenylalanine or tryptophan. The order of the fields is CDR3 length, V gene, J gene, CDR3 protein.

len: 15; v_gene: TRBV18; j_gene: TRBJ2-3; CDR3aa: CASSPWGAATDTQYF
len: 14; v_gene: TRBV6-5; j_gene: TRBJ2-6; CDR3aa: CASSDSAGANVLTF
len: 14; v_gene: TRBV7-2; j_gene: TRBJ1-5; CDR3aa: CASSLRHPDQPQHF
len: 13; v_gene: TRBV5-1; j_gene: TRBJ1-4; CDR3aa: CACGRQPNEKLFF
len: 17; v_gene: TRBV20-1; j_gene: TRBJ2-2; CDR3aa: CSARDPRAGGMTGELFF
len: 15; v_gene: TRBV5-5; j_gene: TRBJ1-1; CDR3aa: CASSLGGQANTEAFF
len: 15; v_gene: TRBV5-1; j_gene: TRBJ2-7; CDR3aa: CASSLSGTYSYEQYF
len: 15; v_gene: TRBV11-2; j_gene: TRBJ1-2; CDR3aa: CASSGQGRSSYGYTF
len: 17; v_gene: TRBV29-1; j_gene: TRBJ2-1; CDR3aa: CSVGGLLVQSSYNEQFF
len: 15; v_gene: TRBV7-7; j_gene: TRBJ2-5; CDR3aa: CASSLSGGSDETQYF
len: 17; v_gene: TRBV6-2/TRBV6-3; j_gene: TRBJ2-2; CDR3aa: CASTTTSKGARGGELFF
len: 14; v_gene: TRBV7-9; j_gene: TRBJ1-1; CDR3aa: CASSLTILNTEAFF
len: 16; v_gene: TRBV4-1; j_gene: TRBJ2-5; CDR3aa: CASSQDMAGGQETQYF
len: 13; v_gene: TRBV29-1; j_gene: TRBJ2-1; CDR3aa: CSAFPSSYNEQFF
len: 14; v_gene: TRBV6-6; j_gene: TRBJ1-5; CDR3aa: CASSNGQFNQPQHF
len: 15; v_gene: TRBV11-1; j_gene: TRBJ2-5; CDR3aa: CASSDPGGGPETQYF
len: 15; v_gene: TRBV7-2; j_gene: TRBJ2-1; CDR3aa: CASRPGQGSYNEQFF
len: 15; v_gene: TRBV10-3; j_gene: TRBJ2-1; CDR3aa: CAIRPPGLAGNEQFF
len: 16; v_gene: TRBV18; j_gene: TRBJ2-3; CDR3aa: CASSPQNRGYTDTQYF
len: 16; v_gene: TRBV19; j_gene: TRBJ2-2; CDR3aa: CASSIDSGGAVGELFF
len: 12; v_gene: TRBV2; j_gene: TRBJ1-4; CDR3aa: CASSAWTKKLFF
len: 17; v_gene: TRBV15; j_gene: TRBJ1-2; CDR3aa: CATSRERTVALNYGYTF
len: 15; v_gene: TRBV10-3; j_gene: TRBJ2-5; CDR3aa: CAISAPGRNKETQYF
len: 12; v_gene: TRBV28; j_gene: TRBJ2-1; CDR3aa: CASSGRVHEQFF
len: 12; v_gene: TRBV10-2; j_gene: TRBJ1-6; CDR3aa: CASRDRVSPLHF
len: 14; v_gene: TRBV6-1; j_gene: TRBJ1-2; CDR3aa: CASMRDGRNYGYTF
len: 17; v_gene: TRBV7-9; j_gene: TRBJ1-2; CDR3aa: CASSFYPDALANYGYTF
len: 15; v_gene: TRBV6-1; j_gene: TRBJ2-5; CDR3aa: CASSPRLAGIETQYF
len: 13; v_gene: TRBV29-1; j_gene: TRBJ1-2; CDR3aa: CSVMAVEKGGYTF
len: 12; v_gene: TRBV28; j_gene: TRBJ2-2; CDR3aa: CAAGVHPGELFF
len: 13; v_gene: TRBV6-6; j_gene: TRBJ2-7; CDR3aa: CASTETSRYEQYF
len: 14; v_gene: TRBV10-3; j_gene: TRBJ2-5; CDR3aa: CAISPGALGETQYF
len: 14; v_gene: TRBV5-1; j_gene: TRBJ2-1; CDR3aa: CASSSDRGDNEQFF
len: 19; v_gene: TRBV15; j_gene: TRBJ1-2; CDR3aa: CATKSGRADLSGAGYGYTF
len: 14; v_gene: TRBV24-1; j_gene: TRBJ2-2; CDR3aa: CATSRRRASGELFF
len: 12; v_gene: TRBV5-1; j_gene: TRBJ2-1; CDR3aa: CASSLTGEEQFF
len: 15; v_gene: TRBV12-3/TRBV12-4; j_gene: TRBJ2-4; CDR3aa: CASSSGLQAKNMQYF
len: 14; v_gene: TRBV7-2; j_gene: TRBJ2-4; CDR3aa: CASSLGQGESIQYF